The 30 T cell receptor beta chains in this list originate from one sample, sequenced in a study of cytomegalovirus exposure and HLA in healthy donors. The PCR had 60 Vbeta and 13 Jbeta primers. The table came from immunoSEQ multiplex PCR; TCRdb's copy has only in-frame clones and leaves some out. The table records some 92,000 clones, roughly 84% of them present only once. Input material: PBMCs. All receptors derive from a young man in good health and CMV-seronegative.

This chain links TRBV2 with TRBJ1-1, with D possibly TRBD1 on 5 matching bases. The germline V gene has CDR1 SNHLY and CDR2 FYNNEI. This CDR3 has 14 amino acids. The V gene lost 5 bases and the J gene lost 1 base, with 11 bases spanning the gap. The CDR3 DNA sequence: TGTGCCAGCAGTTCGACAGCCCGGAACACTGAAGCTTTCTTT. Its protein is CASSSTARNTEAFF. Combining the CDR3 with reference TRBV2 and TRBJ1-1 gives the whole variable domain EPEVTQTPSHQVTQMGQEVILRCVPISNHLYFYWYRQILGQKVEFLVSFYNNEISEKSEIFDDQFSVERPDGSNFTLKIRSTKLEDSAMYFCASSSTARNTEAFFGQGTRLTVV.

The V call is TRBV2, the J call TRBJ1-1, with TRBD1 identical over 9 bases. Trimming cost V 6 bases and J 3 bases; bases outside gene matches: 5. This CDR3 comprises 14 residues. CDR1 is SNHLY and CDR2 is FYNNEI in the germline V gene. The CDR3 DNA reads TGTGCCAGCAGAATCGGACAGGGGCACACTGAAGCTTTCTTT. Translation gives CASRIGQGHTEAFF.

The J gene is TRBJ1-5, the V gene TRBV29-1; tentative D call: TRBD1 (5 bases). Germline V gene lookup returns CDR1 SQVTM and CDR2 ANQGSEA. This CDR3 is 12 amino acids long. V gave up 6 bases and J gave up 4 bases, with 10 bases separating them. CDR3 DNA: TGCAGCGTGGGAGGGGTTAATCAGCCCCAGCATTTT. Translating gives CSVGGVNQPQHF. Full variable domain (missing parts from reference TRBV29-1 and TRBJ1-5): SAVISQKPSRDICQRGTSLTIQCQVDSQVTMMFWYRQQPGQSLTLIATANQGSEATYESGFVIDKFPISRPNLTFSTLTVSNMSPEDSSIYLCSVGGVNQPQHFGDGTRLSIL.

This chain links TRBV5-8 with TRBJ2-5; 7 bases are shared with TRBD2. The J call may be in error: the DNA end matches TRBJ2-7 better. The CDR3 is 13 amino acids. Germline V gives CDR1 SGHTS, CDR2 YDEGEE. CDR3 nucleotides: TGTGCCAGCTTTTTGGGGGGGAACTACGAGCAGTACTTC. Its protein product is CASFLGGNYEQYF.

The chain's CDR3 is CASSALVTEAFF. The CDR3 nucleotides are TGTGCCAGCAGCGCCCTAGTCACTGAAGCTTTCTTT. The V call is TRBV11-3, the J call TRBJ1-1; D is unclear. CDR1 is SGHNT, CDR2 YENEEA, per germline. This CDR3 comprises 12 residues. V was trimmed by 5 bases and J by 4 bases, leaving 8 bases between them.

This clone was picked up a small number of times. This chain uses TRBV6-1 with TRBJ1-1, with D maybe TRBD1 (5 bases). Germline CDR1 MNHNS, CDR2 SASEGT. Trimming pared 1 base from V and 11 bases from J, leaving 20 bases between. This CDR3 is built from 15 residues. The CDR3 reads CASSEGAQGAASAFF. CDR3 coding DNA: TGTGCCAGCAGTGAAGGGGCCCAGGGCGCGGCGTCGGCTTTCTTT.

The rearrangement joins TRBV4-2 to TRBJ1-3; D remains unclear. V was cut by 0 bases and J by 0 bases, with 9 bases left in between. Germline V lookup: CDR1 LGHNA, CDR2 YNFKEQ. This CDR3 spans 16 amino acids. The CDR3 coding sequence is TGTGCCAGCAGCCAAGACCCAGAGGGCTCTGGAAACACCATATATTTT. Its protein product is CASSQDPEGSGNTIYF.

The rearrangement uses TRBV19 and TRBJ1-5, with D possibly being TRBD1 (5 bases). CDR3 size: 15 residues. Trimming took 4 bases from V and 4 from J, leaving 14 bases between them. Germline V CDR1 and CDR2: LNHDA, SQIVND (reference sequence). For the CDR3, the DNA is TGTGCCAGTAGTACCCGGGACTACTCGAATCAGCCCCAGCATTTT. Protein: CASSTRDYSNQPQHF.

The rearrangement links TRBV19 to TRBJ2-7, with 9 bases fitting TRBD1. The junction had 5 bases not matched to a gene; V was cut back by 5 bases and J by 3 bases. CDR1 and CDR2 from the germline V gene are LNHDA and SQIVND (reference sequence). The CDR3 is made up of 14 amino acids. CDR3 sequence reads: CASSPGTGFYEQYF. In nucleotides, the CDR3 is TGTGCCAGTAGTCCCGGGACAGGGTTCTACGAGCAGTACTTC. Full variable domain (rest looked up from reference TRBV19 and TRBJ2-7): DGGITQSPKYLFRKEGQNVTLSCEQNLNHDAMYWYRQDPGQGLRLIYYSQIVNDFQKGDIAEGYSVSREKKESFPLTVTSAQKNPTAFYLCASSPGTGFYEQYFGPGTRLTVT.

This chain links TRBV11-1 with TRBJ1-2; 9 bases are a match to TRBD1. The length of the CDR3 is 14 residues. V gave up 5 bases and J gave up 6 bases; unmatched junction bases: 7. The germline CDR1 and CDR2 sequences are SGHAT and FQDESV (reference sequence). This CDR3 reads CASSLDRGMDGYTF. CDR3 coding DNA: TGTGCCAGCAGCCTAGACAGGGGGATGGATGGCTACACCTTC.

The CDR3 loop is CASSFDWTGGGEAFF. CDR3 nucleotide sequence: TGTGCCAGCAGCTTCGACTGGACAGGGGGTGGTGAAGCTTTCTTT. The rearrangement uses TRBV13 and TRBJ1-1; 10 bases line up with TRBD1. Germline lookup yields CDR1 PRHDT and CDR2 FYEKMQ (reference sequence). The CDR3 loop spans 15 amino acids. With V trimmed by 3 bases and J by 7 bases, 8 bases remained unmatched.

The chain recombines TRBV14 with TRBJ2-2, with D maybe TRBD2 (5 bases). The germline V gene encodes CDR1 SGHDN and CDR2 FVKESK. The germline V and J ends were trimmed by 4 bases and 3 bases, with 9 bases remaining between them. The CDR3 is 14 amino acids. The CDR3 is CASSLWEYTGELFF. The CDR3 region has the DNA TGTGCCAGCAGCCTTTGGGAGTACACCGGGGAGCTGTTTTTT.

The chain has TRBV5-8 and TRBJ2-7, with 9 bases aligning to TRBD1. This CDR3 has 14 residues. Looked up from germline, CDR1 is SGHTS and CDR2 is YDEGEE. J was trimmed by 5 bases and V by 4 bases; bases with no gene match: 7. The DNA for the CDR3 is TGTGCCAGCAGCGTCCGGGACAGGGTACACGAGCAGTACTTC. Its protein product is CASSVRDRVHEQYF. Complete variable domain (other parts from reference TRBV5-8 and TRBJ2-7): EAGVTQSPTHLIKTRGQQATLRCSPISGHTSVYWYQQALGLGLQFLLWYDEGEERNRGNFPPRFSGRQFPNYSSELNVNALELEDSALYLCASSVRDRVHEQYFGPGTRLTVT.

The chain is built from TRBV7-9 and TRBJ2-1; D remains unclear. The germline V and J ends were trimmed by 3 bases and 8 bases, with 5 bases remaining between them. The germline CDR1 and CDR2 sequences are SEHNR and FQNEAQ (reference sequence). There are 11 residues in the CDR3. For the CDR3, the DNA is TGTGCCAGCAGCTTGGCGGATGAGCAGTTCTTC. Translated, it gives CASSLADEQFF. The full variable domain, in which reference TRBV7-9 and TRBJ2-1 provide the parts outside the CDR3, is DTGVSQNPRHKITKRGQNVTFRCDPISEHNRLYWYRQTLGQGPEFLTYFQNEAQLEKSRLLSDRFSAERPKGSFSTLEIQRTEQGDSAMYLCASSLADEQFFGPGTRLTVL.

The chain links TRBV28 to TRBJ2-5, with TRBD1 matching over 7 bases. The germline V gene has CDR1 MDHEN and CDR2 SYDVKM. V lost 5 bases to trimming and J lost 4 bases; unmatched junction nucleotides: 4. The CDR3 has 13 residues. In DNA form, the CDR3 reads TGTGCCAGCAGTACATACAGGGGAGAGACCCAGTACTTC. Amino acids: CASSTYRGETQYF. Variable domain in full (rest from reference TRBV28 and TRBJ2-5): DVKVTQSSRYLVKRTGEKVFLECVQDMDHENMFWYRQDPGLGLRLIYFSYDVKMKEKGDIPEGYSVSREKKERFSLILESASTNQTSMYLCASSTYRGETQYFGPGTRLLVL.

The chain links TRBV6-1 to TRBJ1-1; D might be TRBD1 (5 bases). CDR3 size: 14 residues. Between the trimmed V and J ends, which lost 6 bases and 1 base, there was a span of 12 bases. The V gene's germline CDR1 is MNHNS and CDR2 SASEGT. CDR3 sequence reads: CASRRQSKNTEAFF. In DNA, the CDR3 is TGTGCCAGCAGGAGACAGAGTAAGAACACTGAAGCTTTCTTT.

CDR3 in DNA: TGTGCCAGCTCCACAGGGAGTTCTGGGGAGCAGTACTTC. Amino acids: CASSTGSSGEQYF. The rearrangement joins TRBV6-6 to TRBJ2-5; weak D call: TRBD1 (6 bases). CDR3 length equals 13 residues. Germline V lookup: CDR1 MNHNY, CDR2 SVGAGI (reference sequence). Trimming cost V 8 bases and J 11 bases, with 21 bases left between them.

J is TRBJ1-4 and V is TRBV19; TRBD1 matches 11 bases. The CDR3 covers 20 residues. The V gene's germline CDR1 is LNHDA and CDR2 SQIVND (reference sequence). V trimming: 5 bases; J trimming: 0 bases; junction bases outside the gene matches: 14. CDR3 amino acids: CASSVSGTGGISATNEKLFF. CDR3 in DNA: TGTGCCAGTAGTGTGTCCGGGACAGGGGGGATATCGGCAACTAATGAAAAACTGTTTTTT.

The table lists this clone with a few counts. This rearrangement joins TRBV10-3 to TRBJ1-4; TRBD1 matches at 11 bases. The CDR3 is 16 residues long. Germline V lookup: CDR1 ENHRY, CDR2 SYGVKD. V trimming: 2 bases; J trimming: 10 bases; junction bases outside the gene matches: 9. The DNA for the CDR3 is TGTGCCATCAGTGAGACCAAGCCGGGACAGGGGGGAAAACTGTTTTTT. Translated, it gives CAISETKPGQGGKLFF.

This clone was counted only a few times. The chain joins TRBV9 to TRBJ1-2, with D perhaps TRBD1 (5 bases). V dropped 4 bases and J dropped 4 bases, with 17 bases sitting between them. CDR3 length: 15 amino acids. Germline loops: CDR1 SGDLS, CDR2 YYNGEE. The DNA of the CDR3 is TGTGCCAGCAGCTTAACTTCGGGACTGCGCTATGGCTACACCTTC. The encoded protein is CASSLTSGLRYGYTF. Full variable domain (rest looked up from reference TRBV9 and TRBJ1-2): DSGVTQTPKHLITATGQRVTLRCSPRSGDLSVYWYQQSLDQGLQFLIQYYNGEERAKGNILERFSAQQFPDLHSELNLSSLELGDSALYFCASSLTSGLRYGYTFGSGTRLTVV.

Notes on this clone: This same CDR3 is encoded by further DNA sequences in the sample. This sequence joins TRBV7-9 and TRBJ2-1, with 8 bases aligning to TRBD1. Unmatched junction bases numbered 6, after V lost 6 bases and J lost 11 bases. The CDR3 sequence is 12 residues long. CDR1 SEHNR and CDR2 FQNEAQ come from the germline V gene (reference sequence). This CDR3 reads CASSRGQGKQFF. CDR3 nucleotide sequence: TGTGCCAGCAGTCGTGGACAGGGCAAGCAGTTCTTC.

The CDR3 loop reads CASSLEQGGGATDTQYF. CDR3 DNA sequence: TGTGCCAGCAGCTTAGAGCAGGGCGGGGGAGCCACAGATACGCAGTATTTT. The chain uses TRBV11-2 and TRBJ2-3; 7 nucleotides agree with TRBD2. The CDR3 has 17 residues. CDR1 is SGHAT and CDR2 is FQNNGV in the germline V gene. The junction had 8 bases not matched to a gene; V was cut back by 0 bases and J by 2 bases.

The rearrangement joins TRBV7-3 to TRBJ1-6; 8 nucleotides agree with TRBD1. The V gene end was trimmed by 1 base and the J gene end by 10 bases; junction bases not matched to a gene: 3. The CDR3 contains 14 residues. From germline, CDR1 is SGHTA and CDR2 FQGTGA. The CDR3 here is CASSLKDRASPLHF. CDR3 in DNA: TGTGCCAGCAGCTTAAAGGACAGGGCCTCACCCCTCCACTTT.

CDR3 sequence (DNA): TGTGCCAGCAGTTACGGCCGGGACAGTATCTCAGAGCAGTACTTC. Its translation: CASSYGRDSISEQYF. The chain uses TRBV6-5 and TRBJ2-7; TRBD1 aligns across 7 bases. The CDR3 is made up of 15 amino acids. The germline CDR1 and CDR2 sequences are MNHEY and SVGAGI. The V and J ends lost 2 bases and 7 bases, in that order; junction bases with no gene match: 11.

V usage is TRBV28 and J usage is TRBJ2-7; no clear D. V was clipped by 6 bases and J by 5 bases, with 20 bases between them. The CDR3 consists of 15 residues. The germline gives CDR1 MDHEN, CDR2 SYDVKM. CDR3 sequence reads: CASRQIGIRIDEQYF. The CDR3 DNA sequence: TGTGCCAGCAGGCAAATCGGTATAAGAATCGACGAGCAGTACTTC.

V is TRBV13 and J is TRBJ1-4, with unresolved D. Trimming removed 4 bases at V and 7 bases at J, with 13 bases between. Germline CDR1 reads PRHDT; CDR2 reads FYEKMQ (reference sequence). The CDR3 is 14 amino acids. The CDR3: CASSSAIGIEKLFF. The CDR3 DNA reads as TGTGCCAGCAGCTCAGCGATCGGGATTGAAAAACTGTTTTTT.

This chain joins TRBV29-1 and TRBJ1-5; 10 bases are a match to TRBD1. The CDR3 sequence is 14 residues long. Germline V gene data show CDR1 as SQVTM and CDR2 as ANQGSEA. Trimming removed 4 bases from V and 2 bases from J; junction bases left unmatched: 2. The CDR3 loop reads CSVAGTGGNQPQHF. The CDR3 region has the DNA TGCAGCGTTGCCGGGACAGGGGGCAATCAGCCCCAGCATTTT.

This chain connects TRBV21-1 to TRBJ1-2. TRBV21-1 has pseudogene status. This CDR3 region has 15 residues. The CDR3 DNA is TGTGCCAGCAGCAAAGTTCCCCTAGAAAACTATGGCTACACCTTC. Amino acids: CASSKVPLENYGYTF.

The V gene is TRBV18, the J gene TRBJ1-5, with a possible D match to TRBD1 (6 bases). V lost 3 bases and J 3 bases, leaving 15 bases between the germline ends. CDR3 length: 16 amino acids. Germline lookup yields CDR1 KGHSH and CDR2 LQKENI. Written as DNA, the CDR3 is TGTGCCAGCTCACCGGTACAGGGTCGCCCCAATCAGCCCCAGCATTTT. Translated, it gives CASSPVQGRPNQPQHF.

The CDR3 here is CASYTGQINEKLFF. The DNA of the CDR3 is TGTGCCAGCTACACGGGACAGATTAATGAAAAACTGTTTTTT. The genes are TRBV2 and TRBJ1-4; 7 nucleotides line up with TRBD1. CDR1 SNHLY and CDR2 FYNNEI come from the germline V gene. This CDR3 has 14 amino acids. V shed 8 bases and J 4 bases; nucleotides not matched to a gene: 7.